This record looks at one TCR beta chain sequence and its context. The length of the CDR3 is 14 residues. With 2 bases clipped from V and 1 base from J, the junction kept 2 bases outside the gene matches. CDR1 SGHTA and CDR2 FQGTGA come from the germline V gene. In the original analysis: It was from reference gene primer amplification that nucleated cell counts were estimated. Method: immunoSEQ multiplex PCR; TCRdb's copy keeps in-frame clones and lacks some. That table supplies the V and J calls and clone size; D and trimming were determined from the DNA. The data show about 170,000 clones, with approximately 79% seen just once and about 20% held by the top ten. The sample originates from a study of blood T cell repertoires in COVID-19. Study-level information: Sample material is recorded as cDNA or gDNA derived from T cells, B-cell-depleted T cells, or PBMCs.

The chain recombines TRBV7-3 with TRBJ2-7; TRBD1 matches 7 bases. Sequenced material: PBMCs or T cells enriched from blood (not recorded which). The TCR was taken from a woman aged 65 to 85 in a cohort exposed to, infected with or recovered from COVID-19 (not recorded which). The CDR3 loop reads CASSLRQGSYEQYF. CDR3 in DNA: TGTGCCAGCAGCTTACGACAGGGTTCCTACGAGCAGTACTTC. Using reference TRBV7-3 and TRBJ2-7 for the parts outside the CDR3, the full variable domain is GAGVSQTPSNKVTEKGKYVELRCDPISGHTALYWYRQSLGQGPEFLIYFQGTGAADDSGLPNDRFFAVRPEGSVSTLKIQRTERGDSAVYLCASSLRQGSYEQYFGPGTRLTVT.